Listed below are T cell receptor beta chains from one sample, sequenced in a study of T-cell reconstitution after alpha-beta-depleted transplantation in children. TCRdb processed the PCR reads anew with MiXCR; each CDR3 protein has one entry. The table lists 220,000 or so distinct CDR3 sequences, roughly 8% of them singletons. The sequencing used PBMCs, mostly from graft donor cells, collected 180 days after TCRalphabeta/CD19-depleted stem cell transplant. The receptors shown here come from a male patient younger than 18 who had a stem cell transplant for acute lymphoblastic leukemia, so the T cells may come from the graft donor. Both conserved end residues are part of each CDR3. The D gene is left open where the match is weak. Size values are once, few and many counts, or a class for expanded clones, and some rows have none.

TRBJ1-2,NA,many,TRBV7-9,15,CASTVLVGPAGSYTF,TGTGCCAGCACCGTCCTCGTTGGACCTGCCGGGAGCTACACCTTC
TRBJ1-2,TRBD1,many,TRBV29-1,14,CSVELQGSLYGYTF,TGCAGCGTTGAGTTACAGGGGTCCCTTTATGGCTACACCTTC
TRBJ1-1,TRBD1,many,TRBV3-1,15,CASSQDRGRSKFAFF,TGTGCCAGCAGCCAGGACAGGGGGCGATCAAAGTTTGCTTTCTTT
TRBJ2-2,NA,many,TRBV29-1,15,CSVEIGQGHTGELFF,TGCAGCGTTGAAATAGGGCAGGGCCACACCGGGGAGCTGTTTTTT
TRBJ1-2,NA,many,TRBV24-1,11,CATTKGKGYTF,TGTGCCACCACCAAGGGGAAAGGCTACACCTTC
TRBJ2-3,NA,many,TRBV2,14,CASLVASSTDTQYF,TGTGCCAGTCTAGTAGCGTCTAGCACAGATACGCAGTATTTT
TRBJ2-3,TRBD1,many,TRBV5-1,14,CASSLQGQGDTQYF,TGCGCCAGCAGCCTCCAGGGACAGGGGGATACGCAGTATTTT
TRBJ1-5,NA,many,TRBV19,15,CASSQEGRVAQPQHF,TGTGCCAGTAGTCAAGAAGGCAGGGTTGCTCAGCCCCAGCATTTT
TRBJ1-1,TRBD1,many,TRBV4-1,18,CASSQKGTGDLVGTEAFF,TGCGCCAGCAGCCAAAAGGGAACAGGGGATTTGGTAGGGACTGAAGCTTTCTTT
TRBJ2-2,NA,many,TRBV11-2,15,CASSPRGTNTGELFF,TGTGCCAGCAGCCCCAGGGGTACGAACACCGGGGAGCTGTTTTTT
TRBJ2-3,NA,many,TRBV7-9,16,CASSGRSWGGTDTQYF,TGTGCCAGCAGCGGCCGTTCCTGGGGTGGCACAGATACGCAGTATTTT
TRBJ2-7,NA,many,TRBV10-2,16,CASSEQPSGTRSEQYF,TGCGCCAGCAGTGAGCAGCCATCCGGGACACGCTCCGAGCAGTACTTC
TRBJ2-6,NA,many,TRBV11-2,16,CASRGQGSSGANVLTF,TGTGCCAGCAGAGGACAAGGGTCCTCTGGGGCCAACGTCCTGACTTTC
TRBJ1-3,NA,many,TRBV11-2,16,CASSLRGRGRGNTIYF,TGTGCCAGCAGCTTACGTGGCAGGGGTCGTGGAAACACCATATATTTT
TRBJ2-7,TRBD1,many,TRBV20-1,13,CSANRRGSYEQYF,TGCAGTGCTAACCGCAGGGGGAGCTACGAGCAGTACTTC
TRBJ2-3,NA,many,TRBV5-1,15,CASSYLSSGTDTQYF,TGCGCCAGCAGCTACCTTTCTAGCGGCACAGATACGCAGTATTTT
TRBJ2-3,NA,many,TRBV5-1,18,CASSLGDGKRRSTDTQYF,TGCGCCAGCAGCTTGGGAGATGGGAAGCGGCGAAGCACAGATACGCAGTATTTT
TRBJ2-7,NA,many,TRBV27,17,CASSPLQARLGGYEQYF,TGTGCCAGCAGTCCCCTCCAGGCGAGATTAGGGGGTTACGAGCAGTACTTC
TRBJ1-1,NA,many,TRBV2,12,CASTGLVGVAFF,TGTGCCAGCACGGGCCTAGTAGGGGTGGCTTTCTTT
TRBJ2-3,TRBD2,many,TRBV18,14,CASSPRLATDTQYF,TGTGCCAGCTCACCGCGACTAGCAACAGATACGCAGTATTTT
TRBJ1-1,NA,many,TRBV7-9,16,CASSTDPGTQRRGAFF,TGTGCCAGCAGCACTGACCCCGGGACCCAGCGACGTGGAGCTTTCTTT
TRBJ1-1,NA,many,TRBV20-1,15,CSARDDTEMNTEAFF,TGCAGTGCTAGGGACGACACGGAGATGAACACTGAAGCTTTCTTT
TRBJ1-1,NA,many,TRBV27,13,CASAGVGNTEAFF,TGTGCCAGCGCCGGGGTGGGGAACACTGAAGCTTTCTTT
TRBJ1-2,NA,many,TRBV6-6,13,CASSYVSGYGYTF,TGTGCCAGCAGTTACGTATCCGGTTATGGCTACACCTTC
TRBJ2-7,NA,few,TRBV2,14,CASSESYGYYEQYF,TGTGCCAGCAGTGAATCTTACGGCTACTACGAGCAGTACTTC
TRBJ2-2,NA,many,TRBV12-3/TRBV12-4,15,CASSYRPSSTGELFF,TGTGCCAGCAGTTACAGGCCTTCGAGCACCGGGGAGCTGTTTTTT
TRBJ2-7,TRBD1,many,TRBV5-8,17,CASRSWGFGTASYEQYF,TGTGCCAGCAGAAGCTGGGGTTTCGGGACAGCCTCCTACGAGCAGTACTTC
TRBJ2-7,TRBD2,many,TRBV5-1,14,CASSLLGRDYEQYF,TGCGCCAGCAGCTTGCTAGGGAGGGACTACGAGCAGTACTTC
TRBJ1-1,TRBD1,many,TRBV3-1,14,CASSGTGLTTEAFF,TGTGCCAGCTCCGGGACAGGTCTAACTACTGAAGCTTTCTTT
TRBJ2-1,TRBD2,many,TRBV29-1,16,CSVEVEGLAGGNEQFF,TGCAGCGTTGAAGTCGAGGGGCTAGCGGGGGGCAATGAGCAGTTCTTC
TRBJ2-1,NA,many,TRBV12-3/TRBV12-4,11,CASSPLNEQFF,TGTGCCAGCAGCCCCCTTAATGAGCAGTTCTTC
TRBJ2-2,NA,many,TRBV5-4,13,CASSLGFTGELFF,TGTGCCAGCAGCTTGGGATTTACCGGGGAGCTGTTTTTT
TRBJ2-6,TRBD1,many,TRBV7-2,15,CASSQDRAGANVLTF,TGTGCCAGCAGCCAGGACAGGGCTGGGGCCAACGTCCTGACTTTC
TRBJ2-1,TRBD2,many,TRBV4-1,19,CASSQVPPTSGSTDNEQFF,TGCGCCAGCAGCCAAGTTCCCCCGACTAGCGGGAGCACTGACAATGAGCAGTTCTTC
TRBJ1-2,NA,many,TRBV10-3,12,CAIRTLTDGYTF,TGTGCCATCAGGACGTTAACTGATGGCTACACCTTC
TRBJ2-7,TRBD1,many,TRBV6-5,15,CASSYSTGVTYEQYF,TGTGCCAGCAGTTACTCAACAGGGGTAACCTACGAGCAGTACTTC
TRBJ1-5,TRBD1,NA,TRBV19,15,CASRSGQAGPQPQHF,TGTGCCAGTAGGTCCGGACAGGCTGGTCCACAGCCCCAGCATTTT
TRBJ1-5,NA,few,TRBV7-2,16,CASSLLRDRDYQPQHF,TGTGCCAGCAGCTTGCTCCGGGACCGAGATTATCAGCCCCAGCATTTT
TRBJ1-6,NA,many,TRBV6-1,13,CASSPLGNSPLHF,TGTGCCAGCAGTCCGTTGGGGAATTCACCCCTCCACTTT
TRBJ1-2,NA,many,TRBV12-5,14,CASGLPSDNEGYTF,TGTGCTAGTGGTCTCCCTTCGGACAATGAAGGCTACACCTTC
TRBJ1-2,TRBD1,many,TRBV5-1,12,CASNFDRGGYTF,TGCGCCAGCAACTTCGACAGGGGTGGCTACACCTTC
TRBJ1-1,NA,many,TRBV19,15,CASSISDSSNTEAFF,TGTGCCAGTAGTATAAGCGACAGCTCGAACACTGAAGCTTTCTTT
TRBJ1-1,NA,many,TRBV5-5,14,CASSFGRGNPEAFF,TGTGCCAGCAGCTTTGGCAGGGGCAACCCTGAAGCTTTCTTT
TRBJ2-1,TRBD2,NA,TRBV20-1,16,CCASVPSGGAYNEQFF,TGCTGTGCTAGTGTACCTAGCGGGGGGGCCTACAATGAGCAGTTCTTC
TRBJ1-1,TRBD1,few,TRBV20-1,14,CSAHPTGLNTEAFF,TGCAGTGCCCACCCGACAGGGCTGAACACTGAAGCTTTCTTT
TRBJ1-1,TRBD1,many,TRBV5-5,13,CASSFTGATEAFF,TGTGCCAGCAGCTTTACAGGGGCCACTGAAGCTTTCTTT
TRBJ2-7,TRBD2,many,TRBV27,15,CASSFSGGAGYEQYF,TGTGCCAGCAGTTTTAGCGGGGGGGCCGGCTACGAGCAGTACTTC
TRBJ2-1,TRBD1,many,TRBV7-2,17,CASSLPRTGGYRNEQFF,TGTGCCAGCAGCCTGCCACGGACAGGGGGCTATCGCAATGAGCAGTTCTTC
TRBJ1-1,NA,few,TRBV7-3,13,CASSPHRGTEAFF,TGTGCCAGCAGCCCACATCGGGGGACTGAAGCTTTCTTT
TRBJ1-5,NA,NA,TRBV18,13,CASSPPTGSSQHF,TGTGCCAGCTCACCTCCCACAGGGTCGTCACAGCATTTT
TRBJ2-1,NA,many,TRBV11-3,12,CASSLGPGPRYF,TGTGCCAGCAGCTTAGGACCGGGCCCACGCTACTTC
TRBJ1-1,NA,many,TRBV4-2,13,CASSQDLTAQAFF,TGTGCCAGCAGCCAAGATTTGACAGCCCAAGCTTTCTTT
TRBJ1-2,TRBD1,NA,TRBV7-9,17,CASSPSRDRGSNYGYTF,TGTGCCAGCAGCCCGAGCCGGGACAGGGGTTCTAACTATGGCTACACCTTC
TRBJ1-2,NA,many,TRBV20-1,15,CSAVPGVGAGYGYTF,TGCAGTGCGGTCCCTGGGGTAGGGGCGGGCTATGGCTACACCTTC
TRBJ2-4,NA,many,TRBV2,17,CASISVRGAIAKNIQYF,TGTGCCAGCATTTCGGTGAGGGGCGCGATAGCCAAAAACATTCAGTACTTC
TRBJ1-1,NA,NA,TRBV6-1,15,CASSDPRGSNTEAFF,TGTGCCAGCAGTGACCCAAGGGGCTCGAACACTGAAGCTTTCTTT